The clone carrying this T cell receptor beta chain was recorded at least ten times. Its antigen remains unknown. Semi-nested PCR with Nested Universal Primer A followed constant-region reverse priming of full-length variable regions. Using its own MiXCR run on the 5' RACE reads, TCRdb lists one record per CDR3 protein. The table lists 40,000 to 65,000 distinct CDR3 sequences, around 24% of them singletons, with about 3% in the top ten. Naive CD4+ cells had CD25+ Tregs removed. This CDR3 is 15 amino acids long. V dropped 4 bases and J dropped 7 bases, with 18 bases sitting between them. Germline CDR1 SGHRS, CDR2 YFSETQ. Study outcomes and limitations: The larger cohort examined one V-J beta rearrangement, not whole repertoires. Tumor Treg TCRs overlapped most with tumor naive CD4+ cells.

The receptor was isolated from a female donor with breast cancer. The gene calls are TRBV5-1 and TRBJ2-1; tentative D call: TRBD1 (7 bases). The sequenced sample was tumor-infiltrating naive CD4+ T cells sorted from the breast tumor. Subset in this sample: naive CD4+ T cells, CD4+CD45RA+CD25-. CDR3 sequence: CASSVMVRGRNEQFF. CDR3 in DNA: TGCGCCAGCAGCGTGATGGTCAGGGGGAGGAATGAGCAGTTCTTC. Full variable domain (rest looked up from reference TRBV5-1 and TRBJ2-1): KAGVTQTPRYLIKTRGQQVTLSCSPISGHRSVSWYQQTPGQGLQFLFEYFSETQRNKGNFPGRFSGRQFSNSRSEMNVSTLELGDSALYLCASSVMVRGRNEQFFGPGTRLTVL.